The 2 T cell receptor beta chains listed next were all sequenced from one sample in a study of T-cell memory formation after mild COVID-19 (dated by TCRdb to the early 2020s). To prepare the library, 5' RACE was applied. Sequencer: Illumina NovaSeq 6000. The public reads were quality trimmed at Q25 with fastp and then assembled into clones with MiXCR by TCRdb, keeping productive beta chains. All rows with the same CDR3 protein become a single entry with the most common DNA and genes. The sample includes more than 35,000 distinct CDR3 sequences, with about 6.1% observed a single time. The ten largest account for 0.7% to 0.85% of the sample. The sample comprised PBMCs or a T cell subset sorted from them (not recorded which). These receptors all stem from an adult who had mild COVID-19 (a few samples of this study predate the infection). The sample titles of this study are shuffled in the database, so cell type and time point are left out.

This chain uses TRBV15 with TRBJ2-5; D remains ambiguous. CDR1 is LNHNV and CDR2 is YYDKDF in the germline V gene (reference sequence). This CDR3 has 13 residues. V lost 0 bases to trimming and J lost 6 bases, with 8 bases between them. The CDR3 reads CATSRESRQTQYF. The CDR3 DNA reads TGTGCCACCAGCAGAGAGTCTCGACAGACCCAGTACTTC.

This clonotype was counted a few times. The chain links TRBV7-8 to TRBJ1-4, with D hard to call. CDR1 SGHVS and CDR2 FQNEAQ come from the germline V gene. V was cut by 3 bases and J by 7 bases, with 12 bases left in between. CDR3 length: 14 amino acids. The CDR3 sequence is CASSFQRVGEKLFF. CDR3 DNA: TGTGCCAGCAGCTTTCAGAGGGTTGGTGAAAAACTGTTTTTT.